These 32 T cell receptor beta chains were all obtained from the same sample, sequenced in a study of blood T cell repertoires in COVID-19. Clones were sequenced by immunoSEQ multiplex PCR, and TCRdb holds only the in-frame ones, with some missing. The repertoire includes more than 200,000 clones, around 84% of them detected once, and roughly 10% sits in the top ten. The specimen sequenced was peripheral blood. These receptors all stem from a man aged 50-59 years with COVID-19, enrolled during active disease.

This chain uses TRBV7-8 with TRBJ2-5; no definite D call. The germline gives CDR1 SGHVS, CDR2 FQNEAQ. V was trimmed by 6 bases and J by 0 bases, leaving 8 bases between them. The CDR3 extends over 13 amino acids. Here the CDR3 reads CASSHYYQETQYF. CDR3 sequence (DNA): TGTGCCAGCAGTCATTACTACCAAGAGACCCAGTACTTC.

The chain has TRBV28 and TRBJ2-3; 13 bases agree with TRBD2. Germline trimming cut 5 bases from V and 3 bases from J; bases unmatched to any gene: 8. The CDR3 length is 17 residues. Per germline, CDR1 MDHEN and CDR2 SYDVKM. The CDR3 reads CASSPPGLAGMTDTQYF. In DNA form, the CDR3 reads TGTGCCAGCAGTCCCCCGGGACTAGCGGGGATGACAGATACGCAGTATTTT. Together with reference TRBV28 and TRBJ2-3, the CDR3 gives the full variable domain: DVKVTQSSRYLVKRTGEKVFLECVQDMDHENMFWYRQDPGLGLRLIYFSYDVKMKEKGDIPEGYSVSREKKERFSLILESASTNQTSMYLCASSPPGLAGMTDTQYFGPGTRLTVL.

This clone has just one count. The V and J genes are TRBV3-1 (or the pseudogene TRBV3-2) and TRBJ2-6, with D unclear. V lost 6 bases and J 0 bases, leaving 6 bases between the germline ends. The CDR3 length is 14 residues. Germline lookup yields CDR1 LGHDT and CDR2 YNNKEL (reference sequence). CDR3 in amino acids: CASSSNSGANVLTF. DNA of the CDR3: TGTGCCAGCAGTAGCAACTCTGGGGCCAACGTCCTGACTTTC.

The chain recombines TRBV29-1 with TRBJ2-5; TRBD1 might be the D (5 bases). This CDR3 has 12 amino acids. Trimming took off 5 bases at V and 3 bases at J, with 10 bases between the two ends. CDR1 SQVTM and CDR2 ANQGSEA come from the germline V gene. The CDR3 protein is CSVWGREETQYF. The DNA of the CDR3 is TGCAGCGTTTGGGGCAGGGAAGAGACCCAGTACTTC.

The rearrangement uses TRBV24-1 and TRBJ2-7; 7 bases fit TRBD1. V lost 4 bases and J lost 2; bases outside the gene matches: 7. The CDR3 runs to 15 residues. Per the germline V gene, CDR1 is KGHDR and CDR2 is SFDVKD. The CDR3 bases are TGTGCCACCAGTGACGGACAGGATGGGGCCTACGAGCAGTACTTC. Translating it yields CATSDGQDGAYEQYF.

This sequence joins TRBV6-1 and TRBJ2-7; possibly TRBD2 for D (6 bases). The V and J ends lost 1 base and 3 bases respectively, with 10 bases between them. The length of the CDR3 is 14 residues. Germline-derived CDR1 and CDR2 are MNHNS and SASEGT. The CDR3 loop is CASSEVRGLYEQYF. CDR3 in DNA: TGTGCCAGCAGTGAAGTAAGGGGACTCTACGAGCAGTACTTC.

The J gene is TRBJ2-7, the V gene TRBV5-1; 14 positions match TRBD2. The CDR3 contains 18 residues. Germline V gene sequence: CDR1 SGHRS, CDR2 YFSETQ. V trimming: 3 bases; J trimming: 6 bases; junction bases outside the gene matches: 14. CDR3 DNA: TGCGCCAGCAGCTCCGGACTAGGGACTAGCGGGAGAGCGGGCGAGCAGTACTTC. Translated: CASSSGLGTSGRAGEQYF.

The chain links TRBV16 to TRBJ1-3, with D perhaps TRBD1 (6 bases). V was trimmed by 3 bases and J by 0 bases, leaving 12 bases between them. Germline V gene sequence: CDR1 KGHSY, CDR2 FQNENV. CDR3 size: 16 residues. The CDR3 here is CASSHTRTASGNTIYF. The CDR3 region has the DNA TGTGCCAGCAGCCACACTAGGACAGCCTCTGGAAACACCATATATTTT. Combining the CDR3 with reference TRBV16 and TRBJ1-3 gives the whole variable domain GEEVAQTPKHLVRGEGQKAKLYCAPIKGHSYVFWYQQVLKNEFKFLISFQNENVFDETGMPKERFSAKCLPNSPCSLEIQATKLEDSAVYFCASSHTRTASGNTIYFGEGSWLTVV.

There are a few counts of this clone. The junction and the germline gene differ at one end; a read error may be behind it. The rearrangement uses TRBV11-2 and TRBJ2-1, with D maybe TRBD2 (6 bases). The CDR3 contains 12 residues. Germline-derived CDR1 and CDR2 are SGHAT and FQNNGV. The CDR3 DNA sequence: TGTGCCGGCAGCTCCGGGGGAGTCGAGCAGTTCTTC. Its translation: CAGSSGGVEQFF.

The V call is TRBV5-6, the J call TRBJ1-2; perhaps TRBD1 as D (6 bases). The CDR3 totals 13 residues. Germline-derived CDR1 and CDR2 are SGHDT and YYEEEE. V gave up 6 bases and J gave up 4 bases, with 13 bases separating them. The CDR3 reads CASTADRFYGYTF. CDR3 sequence (DNA): TGTGCCAGCACCGCAGACAGGTTCTATGGCTACACCTTC. Variable domain in full (rest from reference TRBV5-6 and TRBJ1-2): DAGVTQSPTHLIKTRGQQVTLRCSPKSGHDTVSWYQQALGQGPQFIFQYYEEEERQRGNFPDRFSGHQFPNYSSELNVNALLLGDSALYLCASTADRFYGYTFGSGTRLTVV.

The chain carries TRBV30 and TRBJ1-5; TRBD1 agrees at 10 bases. Germline CDR1 reads GTSNPN; CDR2 reads SVGIG (reference sequence). The CDR3 totals 16 residues. The V gene end was trimmed by 2 bases and the J gene end by 4 bases; junction bases not matched to a gene: 8. The CDR3 DNA reads TGTGCCTGGAGTAGGGGACAGGGGATGAGTAATCAGCCCCAGCATTTT. This sequence encodes CAWSRGQGMSNQPQHF.

The chain has TRBV10-2 and TRBJ2-7; D ambiguous. Germline CDR1 reads WSHSY; CDR2 reads SAAADI. The ends were cut back, 4 bases at V and 3 bases at J, with 7 bases in the middle. The CDR3 sequence is 12 residues long. CDR3 DNA sequence: TGCGCCAGCAGTGGCACACACTACGAGCAGTACTTC. This codes for CASSGTHYEQYF.

V is TRBV3-1 (or the pseudogene TRBV3-2) and J is TRBJ2-7, with 10 nucleotides matching TRBD2. The CDR3 covers 17 residues. Germline assignment: CDR1 LGHDT and CDR2 YNNKEL (reference sequence). V shed 2 bases, J shed 3 bases, and the junction held 10 bases outside the gene matches. The CDR3 DNA reads TGTGCCAGCAGCCAAAGGGTAGCGGGAGGCCTCCTCTACGAGCAGTACTTC. It is translated as CASSQRVAGGLLYEQYF.

V gene TRBV7-9 combines with J gene TRBJ2-7; 8 bases line up with TRBD1. This CDR3 region has 15 residues. V lost 5 bases, J lost 7 bases, and 13 bases stayed unmatched. CDR1 SEHNR and CDR2 FQNEAQ come from the germline V gene (reference sequence). The CDR3 is CASSTTGTGEREQYF. The CDR3 nucleotides read TGTGCCAGCAGCACTACCGGGACAGGTGAAAGGGAGCAGTACTTC.

This rearrangement joins TRBV30 to TRBJ2-3, with D possibly matching TRBD2 (6 bases). The length of the CDR3 is 13 residues. Per germline, CDR1 GTSNPN and CDR2 SVGIG (reference sequence). Trimming took 4 bases from V and 4 from J, leaving 12 bases between them. CDR3 coding DNA: TGTGCCTGGACTCCTCGGGAGTCAGATACGCAGTATTTT. Translation: CAWTPRESDTQYF. Variable domain in full (rest from reference TRBV30 and TRBJ2-3): SQTIHQWPATLVQPVGSPLSLECTVEGTSNPNLYWYRQAAGRGLQLLFYSVGIGQISSEVPQNLSASRPQDRQFILSSKKLLLSDSGFYLCAWTPRESDTQYFGPGTRLTVL.

This chain uses TRBV18 with TRBJ2-7; D remains unclear. V was shortened by 1 base and J by 4 bases, with 17 bases between the two germline ends. This CDR3 spans 16 amino acids. The germline gives CDR1 KGHSH, CDR2 LQKENI. The CDR3 reads CASSPRAGDPSYEQYF. DNA of the CDR3: TGTGCCAGCTCACCACGAGCAGGCGACCCTTCATACGAGCAGTACTTC.

The V gene is TRBV9, the J gene TRBJ2-7; D gene ambiguous. The CDR3 extends over 15 amino acids. V was clipped by 0 bases and J by 2 bases, with 12 bases between them. Germline V gene lookup returns CDR1 SGDLS and CDR2 YYNGEE. CDR3 nucleotides: TGTGCCAGCAGCGTAGAGCCACTACCCACCTACGAGCAGTACTTC. This codes for CASSVEPLPTYEQYF.

The chain carries TRBV12-5 and TRBJ2-3; 7 positions match TRBD1. CDR3 length equals 17 residues. Germline values: CDR1 LGHNT, CDR2 FRNRAP. V was clipped by 0 bases and J by 1 base; unmatched bases: 7. CDR3 nucleotide sequence: TGTGCTAGTGGTTTGGTAGGTATTGACAGGGGCACAGATACGCAGTATTTT. This gives the protein CASGLVGIDRGTDTQYF.

To note about this clone: Other DNA sequences in the same sample also yield this CDR3. The chain couples TRBV6-5 to TRBJ2-7; 8 bases match TRBD1. J was trimmed by 3 bases and V by 6 bases; bases with no gene match: 7. This CDR3 is 14 amino acids long. The germline V gene has CDR1 MNHEY and CDR2 SVGAGI. In nucleotides, the CDR3 is TGTGCCAGCAGAGCTAACAGGGGGAGCTACGAGCAGTACTTC. Amino acid sequence: CASRANRGSYEQYF.

This chain connects TRBV13 to TRBJ1-1; D is undetermined. Trimming stripped 5 bases from V and 0 bases from J, with 7 bases between. There are 13 residues in the CDR3. Looked up from germline, CDR1 is PRHDT and CDR2 is FYEKMQ (reference sequence). In nucleotides, the CDR3 is TGTGCCAGCAGCCACGGGTTGAACACTGAAGCTTTCTTT. Protein: CASSHGLNTEAFF.

This chain uses TRBV7-2 with TRBJ2-5; 14 bases are shared with TRBD2. J lost 5 bases, V lost 2 bases, and 1 base had no gene match. The CDR3 covers 15 residues. Germline CDR1 is SGHTA and CDR2 is FQGNSA. In nucleotides, the CDR3 is TGTGCCAGCAGCTTACGGACTAGCGGGGGGGAGACCCAGTACTTC. Its translation: CASSLRTSGGETQYF.

This clone has only one observation. V is TRBV24-1 and J is TRBJ2-2; 8 bases are a match to TRBD1. This CDR3 comprises 15 residues. V lost 2 bases and J lost 4; bases outside the gene matches: 2. Looked up from germline, CDR1 is KGHDR and CDR2 is SFDVKD. CDR3 in amino acids: CATSDSGGLTGELFF. CDR3 nucleotide sequence: TGTGCCACCAGTGATTCAGGGGGCCTCACCGGGGAGCTGTTTTTT.

The CDR3 region has the DNA TGTGCCAGCAGCTTAGGACAGGTCAATGAGCAGTTCTTC. Amino acid sequence: CASSLGQVNEQFF. This chain joins TRBV7-9 and TRBJ2-1, with D possibly matching TRBD1 (6 bases). The CDR3 covers 13 residues. The germline V and J ends were trimmed by 1 base and 6 bases, with 7 bases remaining between them. Germline V gene sequence: CDR1 SEHNR, CDR2 FQNEAQ (reference sequence).

The chain uses TRBV27 and TRBJ2-1, with D hard to call. CDR3 size: 18 residues. Germline-derived CDR1 and CDR2 are MNHEY and SMNVEV (reference sequence). With 0 bases removed from V and 2 bases from J, the gap between germline ends came to 17 bases. CDR3 bases: TGTGCCAGCAGTTTATCCCTTCTCCGAGTAGCAGCCTACAATGAGCAGTTCTTC. This codes for CASSLSLLRVAAYNEQFF.

The chain links TRBV5-1 to TRBJ2-1, with 8 positions matching TRBD2. Germline-derived CDR1 and CDR2 are SGHRS and YFSETQ. V was pared by 0 bases and J by 5 bases, with 7 bases of the junction left unmatched. The CDR3 consists of 16 residues. CDR3 sequence (DNA): TGCGCCAGCAGCTTGGGGGGGACTAGGCCGAACAATGAGCAGTTCTTC. It is translated as CASSLGGTRPNNEQFF.

The gene calls are TRBV19 and TRBJ2-5; possibly TRBD2 for D (6 bases). Germline loops: CDR1 LNHDA, CDR2 SQIVND (reference sequence). The CDR3 is 15 amino acids. V shed 6 bases and J shed 0 bases, with 14 bases lying between them. The DNA of the CDR3 is TGTGCCAGTAGGCCATCGGGAGTCCACCAAGAGACCCAGTACTTC. Amino acid sequence: CASRPSGVHQETQYF.

This clone showed up just once. The chain carries TRBV6-2 or TRBV6-3 and TRBJ2-3; perhaps TRBD2 as D (6 bases). The germline V gene has CDR1 MNHEY and CDR2 SVGEGT. The length of the CDR3 is 16 residues. Trimming left V 4 bases short and J 5 bases short, with 19 bases between. The CDR3 sequence: CASSSVFARDRDTQYF. CDR3 coding DNA: TGTGCCAGCAGTTCGGTTTTCGCGCGGGACCGAGATACGCAGTATTTT.

About this clone itself: Other DNA sequences from this sample encode an identical CDR3 as well. The rearrangement uses TRBV6-6 and TRBJ1-2, with D maybe TRBD1 (5 bases). The CDR3 is 14 amino acids. The germline V and J ends were trimmed by 3 bases and 3 bases, with 11 bases remaining between them. Per germline, CDR1 MNHNY and CDR2 SVGAGI (reference sequence). The CDR3 bases are TGTGCCAGCAGTTATAGGGGTGGGGACTATGGCTACACCTTC. Translation gives CASSYRGGDYGYTF.

The chain employs TRBV6-5 and TRBJ1-2; the match to TRBD1 covers 9 bases. V dropped 4 bases and J dropped 2; count of bases not matched to a gene: 8. The germline V gene has CDR1 MNHEY and CDR2 SVGAGI. The CDR3 length is 16 residues. CDR3 loop: CASSSAPTGGNYGYTF. DNA of the CDR3: TGTGCCAGCAGTTCCGCCCCGACAGGGGGGAACTATGGCTACACCTTC.

The chain carries TRBV13 and TRBJ2-5, with TRBD2 matching 12 bases. CDR3 length: 18 residues. The V and J ends lost 5 bases and 4 bases, in that order; junction bases with no gene match: 14. CDR1 is PRHDT, CDR2 FYEKMQ, per germline (reference sequence). CDR3 amino acids: CASSHRLAGATLGETQYF. The DNA of the CDR3 is TGTGCCAGCAGCCACCGACTAGCGGGGGCCACCCTCGGAGAGACCCAGTACTTC. Supplemented by reference TRBV13 and TRBJ2-5, the full variable domain reads AAGVIQSPRHLIKEKRETATLKCYPIPRHDTVYWYQQGPGQDPQFLISFYEKMQSDKGSIPDRFSAQQFSDYHSELNMSSLELGDSALYFCASSHRLAGATLGETQYFGPGTRLLVL.

The chain carries TRBV18 and TRBJ2-2; 10 nucleotides line up with TRBD1. The length of the CDR3 is 15 residues. CDR1 and CDR2 from the germline V gene are KGHSH and LQKENI. The V gene end was trimmed by 2 bases and the J gene end by 6 bases; junction bases not matched to a gene: 3. CDR3 nucleotide sequence: TGTGCCAGCTCACCAGACAGGGGGCGGTCCGGGGAGCTGTTTTTT. It specifies CASSPDRGRSGELFF.

CDR3 residues: CASILSGQGGTEAFF. The CDR3 DNA reads TGTGCCAGCATACTCTCTGGGCAGGGAGGGACTGAAGCTTTCTTT. The gene calls are TRBV6-6 and TRBJ1-1; D may be TRBD1 (5 bases). V gave up 7 bases and J gave up 5 bases, with 20 bases separating them. Looked up from germline, CDR1 is MNHNY and CDR2 is SVGAGI (reference sequence). This CDR3 region has 15 residues.